What follows is one T cell receptor beta chain and its context. Its antigen specificity is not known. The sample holds no much larger clone one base away, and base qualities are not on file. The CDR3 runs 15 residues from the cysteine to the phenylalanine. The CDR3 DNA has 45 bases and is translated from base 1. From a lookup of the germline V gene, CDR1 and CDR2 are SGHTA and FQGTGA. V is clipped by 5 bases and J by 0 bases, and the sequence between their germline boundaries is 13 bases long. This sample was taken from a study (dated by TCRdb to about 2015). For the study in its entirety: The study examined whether tumor-infiltrating Tregs in breast cancer are drawn from blood Tregs or arise in situ by conversion from other CD4+ T cell subsets.

Study-wide findings and limitations: The greatest overlap of tumor-infiltrating Treg TCR alpha and beta sequences was observed with tumor naive CD4+ T cells, followed by blood naive CD4+ T cells. The larger-cohort validation was restricted to a single TCR beta V-J rearrangement rather than whole repertoires. The TCR gene usage of tumor memory CD4+ T cells clustered together with blood and lymph node memory CD4+ cells and with lymph node naive CD4+ cells.

Amplification of full-length TCR variable regions was done by 5' RACE PCR using constant-region reverse primers, and this step was followed by semi-nested PCR with Nested Universal Primer A. The ReliaPrep RNA Cell Miniprep System was used to extract total RNA, which was then reverse transcribed into 5'RACE-ready cDNA with the SMARTer RACE 5'/3' Kit. Multiplex adaptors were used to barcode the full-length TCR alpha and beta libraries, which were then sequenced on an Illumina MiSeq. As for the original processing: For each of nine subset-tissue groups, sequencing data from the five patients were pooled, and the groups were compared by unsupervised clustering of TCR gene usage. The Morisita-Horn index was used to calculate repertoire similarity, with shared sequences weighted by how much each contributed to each repertoire. TCRdb trimmed the raw reads at Q25, called clones with MiXCR and kept productive beta chains. Entries that share a CDR3 protein sequence are merged under the most common genes and DNA. The V and J calls were not made by the authors but by TCRdb's processing. The sample table contains fewer than 40,000 distinct CDR3 sequences; only one count was recorded for roughly 24% of them. The ten largest make up 4.3% of the sample.

CD4+CD45RO+CD25- cells were isolated as memory CD4+ T cells. Tregs, naive and memory CD4+ T cells from tumor, blood and ipsilateral draining lymph nodes of five breast cancer patients underwent full-length TCR alpha and beta sequencing. Mononuclear cells from lymph nodes or over 45 ml of peripheral blood were isolated by Ficoll density gradient centrifugation. A purity exceeding 90% was confirmed by FACS for the sorted cell populations. The source is a female donor with breast cancer. Sequenced material: memory CD4+ T cells sorted from blood. The cell subset or site label of this sample denotes: memory CD4+ T cells, CD4+CD45RO+CD25-. The chain joins TRBV7-3 to TRBJ2-5; the D gene assignment is ambiguous. The DNA sequence is as follows: TGTGCCAGCAGCCGCGGACCAGGCCACCAAGAGACCCAGTACTTC. Its coded protein is CASSRGPGHQETQYF.